This TCR beta chain derives from a study of shared clonotypes between healthy human individuals. Across the study: Every donor yielded three CD4 naive, three CD4 memory, two CD8 naive and one CD8 memory plate.

Study-wide results and limits: Sequencing of the sorted subsets was shown by rarefaction to be incomplete despite large depth. Larger estimated richness was generally seen in naive subsets than in memory subsets.

A note on this clone: Antigen: not known.

Only in-frame clones appear in the TCRdb table, and some are missing; sequencing was by immunoSEQ multiplex PCR. The table has millions of clones, roughly 95% seen once. V lost 5 bases, J lost 7 bases, and 18 bases lay in between. The germline gives CDR1 SGHVS, CDR2 FQNEAQ. This CDR3 comprises 14 residues. Specimen: naive CD4+ T cells sorted from blood. Indicated subset: CD45RA+ positively selected. The clonotype comes from a man between 18 and 29 years old in good health. J is TRBJ2-7 and V is TRBV7-8; a possible D gene is TRBD1 (5 bases). As DNA, the CDR3 is TGTGCCAGCAGCAAAACAGGAGACTCCTGGGAGCAGTACTTC. It encodes CASSKTGDSWEQYF. Full variable domain (outside the CDR3, taken from reference TRBV7-8 and TRBJ2-7): GAGVSQSPRYKVAKRGQDVALRCDPISGHVSLFWYQQALGQGPEFLTYFQNEAQLDKSGLPSDRFFAERPEGSVSTLKIQRTQQEDSAVYLCASSKTGDSWEQYFGPGTRLTVT.